This T cell receptor (beta chain) is drawn from a study of T cell responses to AZD1222 COVID-19 vaccine. Notes on the study in general: It should be noted that donors were predominantly white British and more often female, and clonal diversity was possibly underestimated. Baseline antibody screening turned up just a handful of seropositive AZD1222 recipients.

With respect to this clone: The antigen remains unidentified.

The CDR3 extends over 14 amino acids. Germline assignment: CDR1 SGHTA and CDR2 FQGNSA. Trimming removed 4 bases at V and 2 bases at J, with 10 bases between. The repertoire was sequenced with immunoSEQ multiplex PCR; TCRdb's copy has only in-frame clones and lacks some. The sample has 65,000 to 80,000 clones, about 88% seen once. The chain couples TRBV7-2 to TRBJ2-3, with D uncertain. The specimen was peripheral blood, collected 28 days after the second dose of the MenACWY control vaccine. The sequence was obtained from an adult who received the MenACWY meningococcal vaccine as a control. DNA for the CDR3: TGTGCCAGCAGCTCCTTACTGTCCACAGATACGCAGTATTTT. Its protein product is CASSSLLSTDTQYF.